This note documents a single T cell receptor beta chain sequence. Its antigen is unidentified. The CDR3 runs 15 residues. Germline assignment: CDR1 MNHEY and CDR2 SVGAGI. Trimming cost V 2 bases and J 7 bases; bases outside gene matches: 4. Regarding treatment: about 20 received Ad26.COV2.S at low or high dose, single or two shots; roughly 5 received placebo; per-sample allocation not given. Sampling was performed 63 days after the first vaccine or placebo injection. The vaccine antigen was prefusion-stabilized Wuhan SARS-CoV-2 spike. TCRdb's table, derived via immunoSEQ multiplex PCR, lists solely in-frame clones and lacks some. Of about 680,000 clones in the sample, more than 70% were seen once. The sample originates from a study of Ad26.COV2.S vaccination and SARS-CoV-2 variants. Study background: Participants got Ad26.COV2.S intramuscularly, once or twice 56 days apart.

Findings and caveats of the study: The TCR breadth and depth analyses may have understated or missed part of the total T cell responses. Once vaccination had occurred, spike-specific CD8+ and CD4+ T cell responses reportedly showed substantial breadth.

The source material was peripheral blood, sampled in a trial of Ad26.COV2.S vaccine versus placebo. The J gene is TRBJ2-1, the V gene TRBV6-5; 11 bases fit TRBD1. The receptor was isolated from a person aged 18-60 years who received the Ad26.COV2.S COVID-19 vaccine or a placebo. The CDR3 reads CASSYTGTGGNEQFF. CDR3 bases: TGTGCCAGCAGTTACACCGGGACAGGGGGGAATGAGCAGTTCTTC.